The clone carrying this T cell receptor beta chain was detected ten times or more. The data are from a study of Graves' ophthalmopathy and Graves' hyperthyroidism. The CDR3 has 17 amino acids. Germline V gene lookup returns CDR1 LNHDA and CDR2 SQIVND (reference sequence). Trimming took 2 bases from V and 1 from J; bases not matched to a gene: 9. TCR beta CDR3 regions were amplified from RNA transcripts. HTBI primers primed a first-round RT-PCR, and a second-round multiplex PCR followed. TCRdb re-derived calls from the multiplex PCR reads in MiXCR, one entry per CDR3 protein. Of hundreds of thousands of distinct CDR3 sequences detected, 22% appear once; the ten largest clones hold more than 5.5%.

The receptor's source is a woman younger than 35 with stable Graves' hyperthyroidism. Some clones in this sample may be carry-over from other donors' samples. The chain is built from TRBV19 and TRBJ1-1; 8 bases map to TRBD1. Sequenced sample: peripheral blood. The CDR3 nucleotides read TGTGCCAGTAGTATATTAGGCAGGGGGCAAACGAACACTGAAGCTTTCTTT. This encodes CASSILGRGQTNTEAFF.